This T cell receptor (beta chain) comes out of a study of T-cell memory formation after mild COVID-19. Study observations and caveats: CD4+ bias marked clones expanding day 15 to 37, unlike balanced contracting clones.

In this sample, this clonotype turned up many times. Its antigen remains unknown. TCR alpha and TCR beta cDNA libraries carrying sample barcodes and UMIs were produced by 5'RACE using constant-segment primers. TCRdb recomputed calls from the 5' RACE reads with MiXCR, one row per CDR3 protein. The sample contains approximately 300,000 distinct CDR3 sequences, approximately 16% of which appear only once. There are 13 residues in the CDR3. Germline V gene data show CDR1 as SGHRS and CDR2 as YFSETQ. V shed 0 bases and J shed 5 bases, with 7 bases lying between them. The TCR sequence derives from a young man who had mild COVID-19 (a few samples of this study predate the infection). Cell type and time point are not known. The sample taken for sequencing was PBMCs or a T cell subset sorted from them (not recorded which). V is TRBV5-1 and J is TRBJ2-3, with D unclear. CDR3 in DNA: TGCGCCAGCAGCTTGGGGGCCGGAGATACGCAGTATTTT. It translates to CASSLGAGDTQYF.